Described below is a single T cell receptor beta chain sequence and its context. TCRdb's table, derived via immunoSEQ multiplex PCR, lists solely in-frame clones and lacks some. The sample includes 180,000 or so clones, roughly nine tenths of them seen just once. The data stem from a study of T cell responses to AZD1222 COVID-19 vaccine. CDR3 size: 17 residues. Germline CDR1 SGDLS, CDR2 YYNGEE. With 0 bases removed from V and 8 bases from J, the gap between germline ends came to 20 bases. This sample comprised peripheral blood, obtained 28 days after the second AZD1222 dose. V is TRBV9 and J is TRBJ2-2, with D perhaps matching TRBD1 (5 bases). The TCR sequence derives from an adult who received the AZD1222 COVID-19 vaccine. CDR3 sequence: CASSVADQGIKRGELFF. The DNA of the CDR3 is TGTGCCAGCAGCGTAGCGGATCAGGGAATTAAGAGGGGGGAGCTGTTTTTT.